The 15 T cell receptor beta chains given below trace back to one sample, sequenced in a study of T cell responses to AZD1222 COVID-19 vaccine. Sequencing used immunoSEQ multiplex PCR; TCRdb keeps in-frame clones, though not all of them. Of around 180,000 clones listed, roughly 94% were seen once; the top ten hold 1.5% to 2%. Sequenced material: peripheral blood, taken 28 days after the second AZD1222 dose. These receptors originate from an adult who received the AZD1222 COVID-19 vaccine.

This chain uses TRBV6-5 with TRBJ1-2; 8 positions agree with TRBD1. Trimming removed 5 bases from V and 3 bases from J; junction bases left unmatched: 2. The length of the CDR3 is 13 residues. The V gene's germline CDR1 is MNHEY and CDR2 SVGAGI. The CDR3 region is CASSPDRDYGYTF. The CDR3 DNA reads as TGTGCCAGCAGTCCGGACAGGGACTATGGCTACACCTTC.

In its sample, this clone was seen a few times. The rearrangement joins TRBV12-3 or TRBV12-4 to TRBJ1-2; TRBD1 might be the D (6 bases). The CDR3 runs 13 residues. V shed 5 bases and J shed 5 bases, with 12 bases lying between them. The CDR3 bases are TGTGCCAGCAGTAATGACAGGTGGTATGGCTACACCTTC. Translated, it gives CASSNDRWYGYTF.

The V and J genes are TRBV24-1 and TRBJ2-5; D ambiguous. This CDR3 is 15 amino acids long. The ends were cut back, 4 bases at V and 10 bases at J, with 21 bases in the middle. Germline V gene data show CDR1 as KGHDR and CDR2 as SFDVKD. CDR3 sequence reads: CATSDRTAMTGLQYF. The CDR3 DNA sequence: TGTGCCACCAGTGACCGAACAGCGATGACCGGGCTCCAGTACTTC.

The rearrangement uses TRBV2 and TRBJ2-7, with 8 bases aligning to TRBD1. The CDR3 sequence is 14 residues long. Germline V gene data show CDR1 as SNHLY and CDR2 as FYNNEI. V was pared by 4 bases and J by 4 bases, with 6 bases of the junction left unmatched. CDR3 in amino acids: CASSAADRAYEQYF. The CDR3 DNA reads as TGTGCCAGCAGTGCGGCGGACAGGGCTTACGAGCAGTACTTC.

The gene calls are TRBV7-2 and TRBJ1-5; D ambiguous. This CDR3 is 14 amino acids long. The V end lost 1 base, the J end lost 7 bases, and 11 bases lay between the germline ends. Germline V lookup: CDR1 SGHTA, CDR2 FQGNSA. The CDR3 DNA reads TGTGCCAGCAGCTTAGTTGGGTTAAGGCAGCCCCAGCATTTT. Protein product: CASSLVGLRQPQHF.

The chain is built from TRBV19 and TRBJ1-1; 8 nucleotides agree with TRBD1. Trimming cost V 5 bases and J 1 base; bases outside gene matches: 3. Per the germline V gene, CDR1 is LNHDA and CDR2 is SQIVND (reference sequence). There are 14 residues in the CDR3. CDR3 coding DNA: TGTGCCAGTAGTGTGGGGACAGGGAACACTGAAGCTTTCTTT. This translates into CASSVGTGNTEAFF.

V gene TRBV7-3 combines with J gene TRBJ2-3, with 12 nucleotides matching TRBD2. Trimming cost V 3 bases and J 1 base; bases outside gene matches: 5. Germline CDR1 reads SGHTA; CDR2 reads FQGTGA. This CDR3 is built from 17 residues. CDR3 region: CASSLTGTSGRTDTQYF. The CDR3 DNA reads TGTGCCAGCAGCTTGACCGGGACTAGCGGGCGCACAGATACGCAGTATTTT.

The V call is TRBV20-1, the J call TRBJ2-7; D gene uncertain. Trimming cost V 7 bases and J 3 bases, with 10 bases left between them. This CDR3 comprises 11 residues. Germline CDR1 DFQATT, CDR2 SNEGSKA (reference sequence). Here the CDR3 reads CSVRGDYEQYF. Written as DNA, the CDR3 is TGCAGTGTCAGAGGTGACTACGAGCAGTACTTC.

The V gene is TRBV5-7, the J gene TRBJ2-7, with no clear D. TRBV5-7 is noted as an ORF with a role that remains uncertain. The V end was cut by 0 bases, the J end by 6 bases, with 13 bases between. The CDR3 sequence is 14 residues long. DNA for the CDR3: TGTGCCAGCAGCTTGGAGGACGGTTTATGCGAGCAGTACTTC. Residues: CASSLEDGLCEQYF.

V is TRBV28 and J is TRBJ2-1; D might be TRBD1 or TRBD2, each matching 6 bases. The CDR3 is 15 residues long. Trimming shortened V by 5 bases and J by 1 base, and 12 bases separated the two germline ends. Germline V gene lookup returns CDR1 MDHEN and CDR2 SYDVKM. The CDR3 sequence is CASSPWRGSYNEQFF. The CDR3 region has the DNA TGTGCCAGCAGTCCCTGGAGGGGGTCCTACAATGAGCAGTTCTTC.

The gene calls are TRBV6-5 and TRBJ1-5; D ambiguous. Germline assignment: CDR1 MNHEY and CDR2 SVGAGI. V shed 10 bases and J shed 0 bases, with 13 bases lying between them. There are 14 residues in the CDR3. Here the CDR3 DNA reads TGTGCCACCATGCGGGTGGATAGCAATCAGCCCCAGCATTTT. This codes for CATMRVDSNQPQHF.

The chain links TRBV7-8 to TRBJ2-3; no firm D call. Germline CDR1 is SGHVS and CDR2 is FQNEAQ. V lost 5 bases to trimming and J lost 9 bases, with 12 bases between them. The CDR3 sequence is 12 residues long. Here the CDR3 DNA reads TGTGCCAGCAGCCGGCCTATCCCCACGCAGTATTTT. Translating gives CASSRPIPTQYF. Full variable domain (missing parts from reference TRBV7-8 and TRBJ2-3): GAGVSQSPRYKVAKRGQDVALRCDPISGHVSLFWYQQALGQGPEFLTYFQNEAQLDKSGLPSDRFFAERPEGSVSTLKIQRTQQEDSAVYLCASSRPIPTQYFGPGTRLTVL.

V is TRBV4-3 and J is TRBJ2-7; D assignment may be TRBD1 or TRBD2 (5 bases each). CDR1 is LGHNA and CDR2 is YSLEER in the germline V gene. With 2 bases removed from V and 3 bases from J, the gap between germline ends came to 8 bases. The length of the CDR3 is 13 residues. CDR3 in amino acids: CASSQHGGYEQYF. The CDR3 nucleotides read TGCGCCAGCAGCCAACATGGGGGCTACGAGCAGTACTTC.

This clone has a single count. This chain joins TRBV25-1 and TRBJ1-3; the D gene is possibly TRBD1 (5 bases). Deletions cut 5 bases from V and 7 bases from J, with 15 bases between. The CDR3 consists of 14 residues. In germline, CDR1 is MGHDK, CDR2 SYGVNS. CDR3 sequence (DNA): TGTGCCAGCAGTCACCCTCCCCAGGGCAACACCATATATTTT. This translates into CASSHPPQGNTIYF.

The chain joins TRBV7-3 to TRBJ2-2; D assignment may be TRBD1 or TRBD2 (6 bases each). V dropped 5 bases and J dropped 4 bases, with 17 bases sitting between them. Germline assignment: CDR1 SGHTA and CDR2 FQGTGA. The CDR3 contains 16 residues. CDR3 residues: CASSPLVGGSTGELFF. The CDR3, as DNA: TGTGCCAGCAGCCCCCTAGTGGGGGGCTCCACCGGGGAGCTGTTTTTT. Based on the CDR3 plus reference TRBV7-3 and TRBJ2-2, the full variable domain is GAGVSQTPSNKVTEKGKYVELRCDPISGHTALYWYRQSLGQGPEFLIYFQGTGAADDSGLPNDRFFAVRPEGSVSTLKIQRTERGDSAVYLCASSPLVGGSTGELFFGEGSRLTVL.